These 27 T cell receptor beta chains originate from one sample sequenced in a study of CD8+CD57+ T cells in acquired aplastic anemia. Genomic DNA acted as the template from which TCR beta VDJ combination and CDR3 sequence profiling were carried out. One entry per CDR3 protein results from TCRdb running MiXCR on the reads. In the table there are under 350,000 distinct CDR3 sequences, 56% of which are singletons. Patients who underwent sequencing had shown CD8+CD57+ cell expansion by flow cytometry. Sequencing was performed on sorted CD4+, CD8+, or CD8+CD57+ T cells (not recorded which) from PBMCs. The receptors were gathered from a human donor with aplastic anemia.

J is TRBJ1-5 and V is TRBV20-1; D gene ambiguous. Germline assignment: CDR1 DFQATT and CDR2 SNEGSKA (reference sequence). Trimming removed 0 bases at V and 5 bases at J, with 5 bases between. This CDR3 comprises 12 residues. In DNA form, the CDR3 reads TGCAGTGCTAGAGAGCGAGATCAGCCCCAGCATTTT. Translation: CSARERDQPQHF.

This clonotype was seen repeatedly, ten times or more. The genes are TRBV14 and TRBJ2-5, with TRBD2 matching over 12 bases. With 1 base clipped from V and 2 bases from J, the junction kept 2 bases outside the gene matches. This CDR3 comprises 16 residues. Germline V gene lookup returns CDR1 SGHDN and CDR2 FVKESK. The CDR3 loop reads CASSQAGLAGQETQYF. CDR3 bases: TGTGCCAGCAGCCAAGCCGGACTAGCGGGGCAAGAGACCCAGTACTTC.

This sequence joins TRBV7-9 and TRBJ2-7; tentatively, D is TRBD1 (5 bases). CDR3 length equals 16 residues. Germline CDR1 reads SEHNR; CDR2 reads FQNEAQ (reference sequence). Trimming stripped 4 bases from V and 2 bases from J, with 18 bases between. This CDR3 reads CASSSHWGSLTYEQYF. The CDR3 DNA reads as TGTGCCAGCAGCTCACATTGGGGCAGCTTAACCTACGAGCAGTACTTC.

This clonotype appeared many times. This chain joins TRBV5-1 and TRBJ2-4, with TRBD1 identical over 9 bases. V shed 4 bases, J shed 6 bases, and the junction held 8 bases outside the gene matches. The CDR3 covers 15 residues. Germline CDR1 and CDR2: SGHRS and YFSETQ. CDR3 loop: CASSPGTGIPNIQYF. The CDR3 bases are TGCGCCAGCAGCCCGGGGACAGGGATACCAAACATTCAGTACTTC.

With regard to this clonotype: Mismatch with germline at one junction end may stem from a read error. This chain joins TRBV29-1 and TRBJ1-1; D gene uncertain. The CDR3 totals 12 residues. Germline V gene lookup returns CDR1 SQVTM and CDR2 ANQGSEA. CDR3 in amino acids: CSVGTPNPEAFF. The CDR3 DNA reads as TGCAGCGTTGGAACACCGAACCCTGAAGCTTTCTTT.

The V call is TRBV7-9, the J call TRBJ2-7; 9 nucleotides line up with TRBD2. Germline CDR1 is SEHNR and CDR2 is FQNEAQ (reference sequence). The ends lost 0 bases at V and 2 bases at J; junction bases unmatched: 8. The CDR3 contains 17 residues. CDR3 nucleotides: TGTGCCAGCAGCTTAGCCTCGGGCGGGAGGGAACCCTACGAGCAGTACTTC. Translating gives CASSLASGGREPYEQYF.

The chain's CDR3 is CASTISGQYGEQYF. In DNA, the CDR3 is TGTGCCAGCACCATTAGCGGGCAGTACGGCGAGCAGTACTTC. This chain uses TRBV7-2 with TRBJ2-7; 7 bases match TRBD2. The CDR3 totals 14 residues. V gave up 7 bases and J gave up 6 bases; unmatched junction bases: 12. Germline CDR1 SGHTA, CDR2 FQGNSA.

The table lists this clonotype with many counts. The V call is TRBV9, the J call TRBJ2-1; the D gene is possibly TRBD2 (6 bases). V lost 0 bases and J lost 4, with 11 bases in between. Germline values: CDR1 SGDLS, CDR2 YYNGEE. The CDR3 is 15 residues long. CDR3 amino acids: CASSVASGPYNEQFF. In nucleotides, the CDR3 is TGTGCCAGCAGCGTAGCAAGCGGGCCTTACAATGAGCAGTTCTTC.

V and J are TRBV19 and TRBJ1-1; D is unresolved. V lost 3 bases and J 4 bases, leaving 9 bases between the germline ends. Germline V gives CDR1 LNHDA, CDR2 SQIVND (reference sequence). The CDR3 totals 13 residues. CDR3: CASSMGSSTEAFF. The CDR3 DNA is TGTGCCAGTAGTATGGGTAGTAGCACTGAAGCTTTCTTT.

The chain employs TRBV2 and TRBJ2-4; the D is unclear. Germline V gene lookup returns CDR1 SNHLY and CDR2 FYNNEI. V gave up 6 bases and J gave up 8 bases, with 11 bases separating them. The CDR3 consists of 12 residues. The CDR3 coding sequence is TGTGCCAGCAGCCCCACCGTGGACATTCAGTACTTC. This translates into CASSPTVDIQYF.

This clonotype was picked up one time. The gene calls are TRBV9 and TRBJ2-1, with 11 nucleotides matching TRBD2. V lost 8 bases, J lost 2 bases, and 6 bases stayed unmatched. The germline V gene has CDR1 SGDLS and CDR2 YYNGEE. The CDR3 contains 15 residues. The chain's CDR3 is CASTASGRPYNEQFF. The DNA of the CDR3 is TGTGCCAGTACGGCTAGCGGGAGGCCCTACAATGAGCAGTTCTTC.

The CDR3 sequence: CSVEGAGASSYEQYF. CDR3 nucleotides: TGCAGCGTTGAAGGGGCAGGGGCTAGCTCCTACGAGCAGTACTTC. V usage is TRBV29-1 and J usage is TRBJ2-7; D is perhaps TRBD1 (6 bases). Germline V lookup: CDR1 SQVTM, CDR2 ANQGSEA. With 1 base removed from V and 0 bases from J, the gap between germline ends came to 13 bases. The CDR3 is made up of 15 amino acids.

This chain's CDR3 is CSGRGQMNTEAFF. Here the CDR3 DNA reads TGCAGCGGCCGTGGACAGATGAACACTGAAGCTTTCTTT. V and J are TRBV29-1 and TRBJ1-1, with a tentative D call TRBD1 (6 bases). The V end lost 7 bases, the J end lost 0 bases, and 12 bases lay between the germline ends. The germline gives CDR1 SQVTM, CDR2 ANQGSEA. The CDR3 covers 13 residues.

This chain connects TRBV15 to TRBJ1-5, with a possible D match to TRBD1 (6 bases). The CDR3 spans 15 residues. Germline CDR1 reads LNHNV; CDR2 reads YYDKDF (reference sequence). V was pared by 1 base and J by 10 bases, with 17 bases between. CDR3 amino acids: CATSRGLGGWHPQHF. CDR3 sequence (DNA): TGTGCCACCAGCAGAGGTCTGGGGGGCTGGCATCCCCAGCATTTT.

This clonotype showed up many times. The gene calls are TRBV29-1 and TRBJ1-2; TRBD1 aligns across 9 bases. The CDR3 runs to 13 residues. With 7 bases clipped from V and 4 bases from J, the junction kept 7 bases outside the gene matches. CDR1 is SQVTM, CDR2 ANQGSEA, per germline. The CDR3 coding sequence is TGCAGCGCTGACCCGGGACAGGGCTATGGCTACACCTTC. This gives the protein CSADPGQGYGYTF. Drawing the rest from reference TRBV29-1 and TRBJ1-2, the complete variable domain is SAVISQKPSRDICQRGTSLTIQCQVDSQVTMMFWYRQQPGQSLTLIATANQGSEATYESGFVIDKFPISRPNLTFSTLTVSNMSPEDSSIYLCSADPGQGYGYTFGSGTRLTVV.

This chain uses TRBV7-3 with TRBJ1-6; TRBD1 aligns across 7 bases. J was trimmed by 9 bases and V by 5 bases; bases with no gene match: 13. CDR1 is SGHTA, CDR2 FQGTGA, per germline. The CDR3 covers 16 residues. The CDR3 DNA reads as TGTGCCAGCAGCAGATTTGGGGACAGCGCTAGTTCACCCCTCCACTTT. It yields the protein CASSRFGDSASSPLHF.

CDR3 nucleotide sequence: TGTGCCAGCCACCGGGATGGGCTCGACAATGAGCAGTTCTTC. This sequence encodes CASHRDGLDNEQFF. The genes are TRBV7-3 and TRBJ2-1, with a weak D call TRBD2 (5 bases). There are 14 residues in the CDR3. CDR1 is SGHTA, CDR2 FQGTGA, per germline. V lost 8 bases, J lost 5 bases, and 16 bases lay in between.

V is TRBV3-1 and J is TRBJ2-4; a weak D match, TRBD1 (6 bases). This CDR3 region has 14 residues. Trimming removed 2 bases from V and 7 bases from J, with 12 bases in between. Germline CDR1 reads LGHDT; CDR2 reads YNNKEL (reference sequence). The CDR3: CASSQLQGENIQYF. The CDR3 region has the DNA TGTGCCAGCAGCCAATTACAGGGAGAGAACATTCAGTACTTC.

This clonotype has more than one count but fewer than ten. The rearrangement links TRBV6-5 to TRBJ2-7; D gene ambiguous. The CDR3 covers 15 residues. CDR1 and CDR2 (germline): MNHEY, SVGAGI. V gave up 2 bases and J gave up 0 bases, with 11 bases separating them. CDR3 sequence: CASSYTDVSSYEQYF. As DNA, the CDR3 is TGTGCCAGCAGTTACACGGACGTAAGCTCCTACGAGCAGTACTTC.

The chain carries TRBV20-1 and TRBJ2-2; unclear D gene. The CDR3 runs to 14 residues. Germline V gene data show CDR1 as DFQATT and CDR2 as SNEGSKA (reference sequence). The V end was cut by 6 bases, the J end by 4 bases, with 15 bases between. In DNA form, the CDR3 reads TGCAGTGCCAGTAGTAGTCCAAGCACCGGGGAGCTGTTTTTT. Translated, it gives CSASSSPSTGELFF.

This chain links TRBV14 with TRBJ2-2; D call uncertain. The V gene lost 2 bases and the J gene lost 6 bases, with 22 bases spanning the gap. Germline V lookup: CDR1 SGHDN, CDR2 FVKESK. The CDR3 runs 18 residues. CDR3 nucleotide sequence: TGTGCCAGCAGCCAATGGCCAGGCCTCCCCTCCCTCGCCGGGGAGCTGTTTTTT. It codes for CASSQWPGLPSLAGELFF.

In this sample, this clonotype turned up a few times. The chain carries TRBV20-1 and TRBJ2-1; D remains ambiguous. Trimming shortened V by 0 bases and J by 5 bases, and 20 bases separated the two germline ends. Germline-derived CDR1 and CDR2 are DFQATT and SNEGSKA (reference sequence). The CDR3 is 17 amino acids. The CDR3 loop reads CSARDVRRSSFNNEQFF. CDR3 sequence (DNA): TGCAGTGCTAGAGATGTCCGTCGTTCCAGCTTTAACAATGAGCAGTTCTTC.

The V and J genes are TRBV20-1 and TRBJ2-7; 7 bases fit TRBD2. V lost 3 bases to trimming and J lost 3 bases; unmatched junction nucleotides: 8. Germline loops: CDR1 DFQATT, CDR2 SNEGSKA (reference sequence). There are 14 residues in the CDR3. CDR3 in DNA: TGCAGTGCTAGGAGGGGCGGGGGAGGCTACGAGCAGTACTTC. It translates to CSARRGGGGYEQYF.

The V gene is TRBV25-1, the J gene TRBJ1-2; no clear D. The germline CDR1 and CDR2 sequences are MGHDK and SYGVNS. V was clipped by 1 base and J by 4 bases, with 13 bases between them. The CDR3 is 15 amino acids. CDR3 nucleotides: TGTGCCAGCAGTGAATTAACTCCAGGCCTCTATGGCTACACCTTC. It yields the protein CASSELTPGLYGYTF.

This clonotype was detected only a few times. The J gene is TRBJ2-5, the V gene TRBV7-9, with D perhaps TRBD1 (7 bases). The germline V gene has CDR1 SEHNR and CDR2 FQNEAQ (reference sequence). The CDR3 runs 14 residues. Trimming stripped 10 bases from V and 4 bases from J, with 19 bases between. In DNA, the CDR3 is TGTGCCACTTCGATACGACAGGGAGGAGAGACCCAGTACTTC. Translated, it gives CATSIRQGGETQYF.

This chain joins TRBV2 and TRBJ1-5; D remains ambiguous. The CDR3 is 12 amino acids. Germline loops: CDR1 SNHLY, CDR2 FYNNEI. Trimming stripped 7 bases from V and 1 base from J, with 5 bases between. CDR3 nucleotides: TGTGCCAGCAAGGAGAGCAATCAGCCCCAGCATTTT. It yields the protein CASKESNQPQHF.

V gene TRBV24-1 combines with J gene TRBJ2-5; D ambiguous. The V gene's germline CDR1 is KGHDR and CDR2 SFDVKD. The CDR3 contains 14 residues. V lost 1 base to trimming and J lost 5 bases, with 10 bases between them. CDR3 protein: CATSDFARVETQYF. For the CDR3, the DNA is TGTGCCACCAGTGATTTTGCCCGGGTTGAGACCCAGTACTTC.